This T cell receptor beta chain was sequenced during a study of blood T cell repertoires in COVID-19. Study context: PBMCs, B-cell-depleted T cells, or T cells were the source of the cDNA or gDNA that made up the material.

This CDR3 is 16 amino acids long. Deletions cut 5 bases from V and 4 bases from J, with 20 bases between. CDR1 LNHDA and CDR2 SQIVND come from the germline V gene (reference sequence). Sequencing used immunoSEQ multiplex PCR; TCRdb keeps in-frame clones, though not all of them. The profile shows 85,000 to 100,000 clones, around 81% of them singletons. This clone was seen more than once but under ten times. The TCR comes from a man in his forties or fifties who had recovered from COVID-19. Sequenced sample: peripheral blood. The V gene is TRBV19, the J gene TRBJ2-5, with D perhaps matching TRBD2 (6 bases). The chain's CDR3 is CASSPTPGSGRETQYF. The CDR3 DNA follows: TGTGCCAGTAGTCCCACCCCCGGGAGTGGGAGAGAGACCCAGTACTTC. The whole variable domain, remainder taken from reference TRBV19 and TRBJ2-5, is DGGITQSPKYLFRKEGQNVTLSCEQNLNHDAMYWYRQDPGQGLRLIYYSQIVNDFQKGDIAEGYSVSREKKESFPLTVTSAQKNPTAFYLCASSPTPGSGRETQYFGPGTRLLVL.